Included here is one T cell receptor (beta chain) sequence, with context. Its antigen remains undetermined. One base away there is no much larger clone; base qualities are not given. This specimen comes from a study of CD8+CD57+ T cells in acquired aplastic anemia (dated by TCRdb to the late 2010s). Regarding the complete study: DNA extracted from sorted CD4+ and CD8+ cells had a mean of approximately 3.4 ug, with a range of roughly 0.17 to 27.4 ug. CD8+CD57+ expansion was defined as frequency above the mean frequency observed in healthy subjects.

V lost 0 bases and J lost 4 bases; the stretch between them is 13 bases long. The germline V gene (reference sequence) specifies DFQATT as CDR1 and SNEGSKA as CDR2. The CDR3 runs 14 amino acids, cysteine and phenylalanine included. Only CDR3 DNA remains: 42 bases, in frame from the first base. TCR beta VDJ combination and CDR3 sequence profiling used genomic DNA as the template. An Illumina HiSeq 2000 was the platform used for TCR repertoire sequencing. The study's processing was this. Repertoires were assessed using TRBV/TRBJ rearrangement plots, CDR3 size and DJ length profiles, and Simpson's diversity index. The immunodominant clone was defined as the most abundant DNA sequence in deep sequencing data. CDR3 amino acid sequences were screened for sharing across subjects and compared with published repertoires and the VDJdb database. The raw public data were reprocessed by TCRdb itself: fastp quality trimming at Q25, MiXCR clonotype calling, in-frame beta chains only. Rows with a matching CDR3 protein are joined into one entry that keeps the most common DNA and genes. The V and J calls follow TCRdb's processing rather than the paper's. The sample contains around 200,000 distinct CDR3 sequences, approximately 48% of them found a single time. The ten largest clonotypes hold about 9.5% of the sample.

What the work shows at the level of the full study, not this receptor alone: Although under 35 CD8+ CDR3 sequences were shared by patients and controls, these sequences appeared highly expressed in patients and within the immunodominant clones of patients. Patients and healthy controls showed no significant difference in CD8+ Simpson's diversity (P=0.060).

Patients chosen for sequencing had shown expansion of CD8+CD57+ cells by flow cytometry. All patients had severe acquired aplastic anemia diagnosed by International Study of Aplastic Anemia and Agranulocytosis and Camitta criteria. Patients had received no therapy at the time of blood sampling. TCR repertoires of sorted CD4+ and CD8+ blood T cells from severe aplastic anemia patients and healthy subjects were deep-sequenced in the study. Patients were enrolled in the USA under clinicaltrials.gov protocols 00001620, 01623167, 00001397, 00071045, 00081523 and 00961064. Ficoll-Paque density gradient centrifugation was used to isolate peripheral blood mononuclear cells. Before DNA was extracted, CD4+ and CD8+ T cells were sorted using either FACS or magnetic beads.

The chain is encoded by TRBV20-1 joined to TRBJ2-7, with the D gene not confidently named. The specimen was sorted CD4+, CD8+, or CD8+CD57+ T cells (not recorded which) from PBMCs. This TCR was recovered from a human donor with aplastic anemia. The CDR3: CSARDPFTVYEQYF. The bases read TGCAGTGCTAGAGATCCCTTTACAGTGTACGAGCAGTACTTC.